Shown below are 14 T cell receptor beta chains from a single sample sequenced in a study of blood T cells in healthy people across ages. Primers used in a second PCR of roughly 6 to 12 cycles were a sample-barcoded 5' primer and a J-beta primer mix. TCRdb independently ran MiXCR on the 5' RACE reads; one entry per CDR3 protein. The data contain roughly 410,000 distinct CDR3 sequences, over 45% of them seen just once; the ten biggest clones take up roughly 51%. The sequenced sample was blood. All receptors come from a man aged 55 to 70 in good health.

This clonotype was seen more than once but under ten times. Since a much larger clone is just one base distant, this may be a read error. The chain employs TRBV6-1 and TRBJ2-7, with 8 bases lining up with TRBD2. V was pared by 0 bases and J by 7 bases, with 8 bases of the junction left unmatched. Looked up from germline, CDR1 is MNHNS and CDR2 is SASEGT. The CDR3 runs 15 residues. Here the CDR3 DNA reads TGTGCCAGCAGTGAAGCGGGGCTCGGGGGGGGTGAGCAGTACTTC. Its translation: CASSEAGLGGGEQYF.

Only one count was recorded for this clonotype. A much larger clonotype is one base distant, so this may be a read error. V and J are TRBV7-9 and TRBJ1-4; TRBD1 is a possible D gene (5 bases). The CDR3 is 15 residues long. Trimming removed 5 bases at V and 4 bases at J, with 14 bases between. Germline V gene data show CDR1 as SEHNR and CDR2 as FQNEAQ (reference sequence). The CDR3 protein is CASSPTGSFNEKLFF. The CDR3 bases are TGTGCCAGCAGCCCAACAGGTTCCTTTAATGAAAAACTGTTTTTT.

The chain joins TRBV14 to TRBJ2-1, with D perhaps being TRBD1 or TRBD2 (5 bases each). The length of the CDR3 is 14 residues. Per the germline V gene, CDR1 is SGHDN and CDR2 is FVKESK. V was pared by 0 bases and J by 8 bases, with 11 bases between. The CDR3: CASSQDQRGHEQFF. The DNA of the CDR3 is TGTGCCAGCAGCCAAGATCAACGGGGCCATGAGCAGTTCTTC.

This clonotype was found a few times. A much larger clonotype is one base distant, so this may be a read error. This chain uses TRBV5-6 with TRBJ2-7; no clear D gene. CDR1 and CDR2 (germline): SGHDT, YYEEEE. The CDR3 loop spans 12 amino acids. CDR3 nucleotides: TGTGCCGGCAGCTTGACAATTGGGGAGCAGTACTTC. Translating gives CAGSLTIGEQYF.

This clonotype was recorded a few times. The chain has TRBV20-1 and TRBJ2-5, with D possibly being TRBD1 (5 bases). The CDR3 runs 13 residues. The V and J ends lost 3 bases and 0 bases respectively, with 8 bases between them. Per germline, CDR1 DFQATT and CDR2 SNEGSKA (reference sequence). DNA for the CDR3: TGCAGTGCTAGGGACACTTACCAAGAGACCCAGTACTTC. It specifies CSARDTYQETQYF.

This clonotype was detected a few times. CDR3 amino acids: CASSLDRVFGRVPSEQYF. The CDR3, as DNA: TGTGCCAGCAGCTTAGATCGGGTATTTGGCAGGGTACCTAGCGAGCAGTACTTC. V gene TRBV11-2 combines with J gene TRBJ2-4, with a possible D match to TRBD1 (5 bases). TRBJ2-7 explains the end of the DNA better; the J call may be wrong. CDR1 and CDR2 (germline): SGHAT, FQNNGV. The CDR3 is made up of 18 amino acids.

As to this clonotype: Compared with germline, one end of the junction differs, possibly owing to a read error. V is TRBV11-3 and J is TRBJ2-1; D is possibly TRBD1 (6 bases). CDR3 length equals 15 residues. Germline lookup yields CDR1 SGHNT and CDR2 YENEEA. CDR3 bases: TGTGCCAGCAGCTTAGAAGGACAGAGAGACAATGGGCAGTTCTTC. Protein product: CASSLEGQRDNGQFF.

The V call is TRBV25-1, the J call TRBJ1-6; no clear D. The CDR3 extends over 14 amino acids. Trimming left V 3 bases short and J 4 bases short, with 7 bases between. Germline V gene lookup returns CDR1 MGHDK and CDR2 SYGVNS. The CDR3 DNA follows: TGTGCCAGCAGTGAGGCCGGTTATAATTCACCCCTCCACTTT. Amino acid sequence: CASSEAGYNSPLHF. The full variable domain, completed using reference TRBV25-1 and TRBJ1-6, is EADIYQTPRYLVIGTGKKITLECSQTMGHDKMYWYQQDPGMELHLIHYSYGVNSTEKGDLSSESTVSRIRTEHFPLTLESARPSHTSQYLCASSEAGYNSPLHFGNGTRLTVT.

This clonotype was observed many times. The rearrangement links TRBV12-3 or TRBV12-4 to TRBJ1-1; D possibly corresponds to TRBD1 (6 bases). The V end lost 0 bases, the J end lost 1 base, and 9 bases lay between the germline ends. The CDR3 extends over 15 amino acids. The CDR3 loop is CASSLAGGQNTEAFF. The DNA for the CDR3 is TGTGCCAGCAGTTTAGCTGGGGGACAGAACACTGAAGCTTTCTTT.

This clonotype was found a few times. The chain couples TRBV4-1 to TRBJ2-3, with 12 bases matching TRBD2. Germline V CDR1 and CDR2: MGHRA, YSYEKL. The CDR3 consists of 18 residues. Trimming took 4 bases from V and 2 from J; bases not matched to a gene: 10. The CDR3 nucleotides are TGCGCCAGCAGCCGCACGGACCTAGCGGGGGGGATCACAGATACGCAGTATTTT. Translating gives CASSRTDLAGGITDTQYF.

The chain combines TRBV20-1 with TRBJ2-3; 7 bases line up with TRBD2. CDR1 is DFQATT, CDR2 SNEGSKA, per germline (reference sequence). The trim removed 2 bases at V and 2 bases at J, leaving 10 bases unmatched. The CDR3 consists of 16 residues. The CDR3 DNA is TGCAGTGCTAGATCGGACGGGAGGCGGGCCACAGATACGCAGTATTTT. Its translation: CSARSDGRRATDTQYF.

CDR3 DNA: TGTGCCAGCAGCTCCTCTGGAGGGGGAGGGCAAGAGACCCAGTACTTC. This encodes CASSSSGGGGQETQYF. The rearrangement joins TRBV7-3 to TRBJ2-5, with a tentative D call TRBD2 (7 bases). Per germline, CDR1 SGHTA and CDR2 FQGTGA. The CDR3 has 16 amino acids. Trimming cost V 4 bases and J 2 bases, with 17 bases left between them. The whole variable domain, filled in from reference TRBV7-3 and TRBJ2-5, reads GAGVSQTPSNKVTEKGKYVELRCDPISGHTALYWYRQSLGQGPEFLIYFQGTGAADDSGLPNDRFFAVRPEGSVSTLKIQRTERGDSAVYLCASSSSGGGGQETQYFGPGTRLLVL.

This clonotype occurred a few times. V usage is TRBV4-3 and J usage is TRBJ2-7; 8 bases align to TRBD2. CDR1 and CDR2 (germline): LGHNA, YSLEER. The junction had 5 bases not matched to a gene; V was cut back by 0 bases and J by 4 bases. The length of the CDR3 is 15 residues. The CDR3 DNA sequence: TGCGCCAGCAGCCAAGAGTCCCGGGGGGGATACGAGCAGTACTTC. This encodes CASSQESRGGYEQYF.

The sample holds a few counts of this clonotype. The chain has TRBV24-1 and TRBJ2-1; a weak D match, TRBD1 (5 bases). CDR3 length: 15 amino acids. Germline V lookup: CDR1 KGHDR, CDR2 SFDVKD. V lost 4 bases, J lost 4 bases, and 13 bases lay in between. As DNA, the CDR3 is TGTGCCACCAGTGACCCCTCCAGGGAATACAATGAGCAGTTCTTC. It translates to CATSDPSREYNEQFF.